The entry below gives a single TCR beta chain sequence along with its context. This entry is derived from a study of response to subunit inactivated influenza vaccine. TCRdb re-called the RT-PCR reads with MiXCR, one entry per CDR3 protein. The data hold 150,000 to 200,000 distinct CDR3 sequences, with roughly 12% observed a single time. Trimming removed 1 base at V and 0 bases at J, with 14 bases between. The CDR3 totals 16 residues. The germline V gene has CDR1 SQVTM and CDR2 ANQGSEA. The sample was also linked to a second study, of T cells expressing NK-cell markers. From that report: Beta-chain TCR cDNA was generated via 5'RACE template switching with UMIs. All TCR beta repertoires analysed originated from sorted CD3+CD56+NKG2C+, CD3+CD56+NKG2C- and CD3+CD56-NKG2C+ T cells.

The starting material was CD8+ T cells sorted from PBMCs, obtained about 11 days after vaccination. The receptor's source is a man aged 45 to 65 who received an inactivated influenza vaccine. The V and J genes are TRBV29-1 and TRBJ2-3; weak D call: TRBD2 (5 bases). This CDR3 is CSVEGLRGTSTDTQYF. CDR3 nucleotides: TGCAGCGTTGAAGGTCTTCGGGGAACTAGCACAGATACGCAGTATTTT.